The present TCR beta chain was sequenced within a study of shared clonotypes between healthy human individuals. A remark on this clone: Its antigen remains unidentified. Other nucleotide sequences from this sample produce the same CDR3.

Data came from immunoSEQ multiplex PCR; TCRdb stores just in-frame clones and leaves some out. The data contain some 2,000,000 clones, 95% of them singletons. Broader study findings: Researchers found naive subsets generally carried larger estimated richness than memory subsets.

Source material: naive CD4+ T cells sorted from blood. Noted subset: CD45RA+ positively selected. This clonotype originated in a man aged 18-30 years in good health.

The CDR3 sequence is CASSSDRSSGNTIYF. For the CDR3, the DNA is TGTGCCAGCAGTAGTGACAGGAGCTCTGGAAACACCATATATTTT. The J gene is TRBJ1-3, the V gene TRBV6-5; TRBD1 might be the D (6 bases). The CDR3 totals 15 residues. Trimming left V 5 bases short and J 0 bases short, with 11 bases between. Germline-derived CDR1 and CDR2 are MNHEY and SVGAGI.